Each of the 26 T cell receptor beta chains below was sequenced from the same sample in a study of read filtering for tumor transcriptome and immune sequencing (dated by TCRdb to the early 2020s). TCRdb records Illumina HiSeq 4000 as the sequencer. TCR libraries were built from 400 to 450 ng RNA with the Immunoverse kit, using molecular barcoded adaptors covering alpha/delta and beta/gamma chains. Through fastp at Q25 and MiXCR, TCRdb rebuilt clones from the public reads, retaining in-frame beta chains. Rows with one shared CDR3 protein collapse into an entry with the most common genes and DNA. The sample data list some 130,000 distinct CDR3 sequences, and roughly 13% of these were observed just once. About 7.7% of the sample rests with the top ten. Sequenced material: a population of CD138-negative cells sorted from bone marrow. The meaning of the sample's cell subset or site label: bone marrow mononuclear cells depleted of CD138+ plasma/myeloma cells by negative magnetic selection. Every receptor here comes from a donor at least 40 years old with multiple myeloma.

This clonotype was counted ten times or more. The chain links TRBV20-1 to TRBJ1-1, with D tentatively TRBD1 (5 bases). Germline V gives CDR1 DFQATT, CDR2 SNEGSKA (reference sequence). The germline V and J ends were trimmed by 0 bases and 1 base, with 9 bases remaining between them. The CDR3 is made up of 14 amino acids. The CDR3 spells CSARDPRGNTEAFF. CDR3 coding DNA: TGCAGTGCTAGAGATCCGAGGGGGAACACTGAAGCTTTCTTT.

This clonotype was counted many times. This chain connects TRBV3-1 to TRBJ2-3; 13 nucleotides agree with TRBD2. The length of the CDR3 is 18 residues. CDR1 is LGHDT and CDR2 is YNNKEL in the germline V gene (reference sequence). After removal of 0 bases from V and 3 bases from J, the junction contained 6 bases not matched to a gene. The CDR3 sequence is CASSQEWTSGSRTDTQYF. CDR3 in DNA: TGTGCCAGCAGCCAAGAATGGACTAGCGGGAGTAGGACAGATACGCAGTATTTT.

The table lists this clonotype with many counts. The gene calls are TRBV6-2 or TRBV6-3 and TRBJ2-1; maybe TRBD2 (5 bases). The CDR3 length is 17 residues. The V and J ends lost 5 bases and 0 bases respectively, with 17 bases between them. Looked up from germline, CDR1 is MNHEY and CDR2 is SVGEGT. For the CDR3, the DNA is TGTGCCAGCAGTGCCTATAGCGTCTACAGCTCCTACAATGAGCAGTTCTTC. Its protein product is CASSAYSVYSSYNEQFF.

Concerning this clonotype: A much larger clone sits a single nucleotide away, making a read error possible. The chain combines TRBV19 with TRBJ2-1; 10 bases line up with TRBD1. This CDR3 is 14 amino acids long. V gave up 6 bases and J gave up 6 bases; unmatched junction bases: 5. Germline V gene sequence: CDR1 LNHDA, CDR2 SQIVND (reference sequence). In nucleotides, the CDR3 is TGTGCCAGTAGGCAGGACAGGGGGATCAATGAGCAGTTCTTC. Translated: CASRQDRGINEQFF.

This clonotype has ten or more counts. The J gene is TRBJ1-4, the V gene TRBV6-2 or TRBV6-3, with 8 bases matching TRBD1. The CDR3 is 15 residues long. V gave up 6 bases and J gave up 8 bases; unmatched junction bases: 11. In germline, CDR1 is MNHEY, CDR2 SVGEGT. The CDR3 loop is CASRRQDRVREKLFF. CDR3 DNA: TGTGCCAGCAGACGCCAGGACAGGGTGAGAGAAAAACTGTTTTTT.

Ten or more counts support this clonotype. V gene TRBV12-3 or TRBV12-4 combines with J gene TRBJ2-6, with D uncertain. Trimming removed 7 bases from V and 7 bases from J, with 14 bases in between. The CDR3 runs 14 residues. Here the CDR3 DNA reads TGTGCCAGCACCCCTCGAAAGGGAGCCAACGTCCTGACTTTC. This codes for CASTPRKGANVLTF.

On this clonotype: With only one base between it and a far larger clone, this is likely a read error. V is TRBV6-2 or TRBV6-3 and J is TRBJ2-1; a possible D gene is TRBD1 (6 bases). The length of the CDR3 is 12 residues. The V gene's germline CDR1 is MNHEY and CDR2 SVGEGT. The CDR3 bases are TGTACCAGCAGGGGAGACTGGAGTGGGCAGTTCTTC. As protein: CTSRGDWSGQFF.

This clonotype was seen at least ten times. The DNA of the CDR3 is TGTGCCAGCAGCTTAGAGGGAGGGCCGGGTTACGAGCAGTACTTC. Its protein is CASSLEGGPGYEQYF. V usage is TRBV7-2 and J usage is TRBJ2-7; 7 nucleotides match TRBD2. Germline lookup yields CDR1 SGHTA and CDR2 FQGNSA. V was pared by 1 base and J by 4 bases, with 7 bases of the junction left unmatched. The CDR3 runs 15 residues.

This clonotype was recorded at least ten times. The rearrangement uses TRBV7-3 and TRBJ2-1; a possible D gene is TRBD2 (5 bases). Trimming removed 1 base from V and 7 bases from J, with 11 bases in between. The CDR3 sequence is 14 residues long. The germline V gene has CDR1 SGHTA and CDR2 FQGTGA. Here the CDR3 reads CASSLSGLPNEQFF. The DNA for the CDR3 is TGTGCCAGCAGCTTAAGCGGACTCCCTAATGAGCAGTTCTTC.

A note on this clonotype: This could be a read error, since a much larger clone is one nucleotide away. The chain has TRBV4-2 and TRBJ2-3, with 8 bases fitting TRBD2. The CDR3 length is 14 residues. Germline V gives CDR1 LGHNA, CDR2 YNFKEQ. CDR3 nucleotides: TGTGCCAGCTCAACTAGCGGCCGAACAGGTACGCAGTATTTT. It encodes CASSTSGRTGTQYF.

The V and J genes are TRBV28 and TRBJ1-2; the D is unclear. Germline V lookup: CDR1 MDHEN, CDR2 SYDVKM. The CDR3 covers 14 residues. V shed 1 base and J shed 2 bases, with 8 bases lying between them. CDR3 residues: CASSLSDGNYGYTF. Here the CDR3 DNA reads TGTGCCAGCAGTTTATCTGACGGCAACTATGGCTACACCTTC.

This clonotype has ten or more counts. This chain joins TRBV11-2 and TRBJ2-3, with no clear D. The CDR3 length is 11 residues. Trimming stripped 1 base from V and 7 bases from J, with 3 bases between. Germline assignment: CDR1 SGHAT and CDR2 FQNNGV. The CDR3 loop is CASSLGNTQYF. CDR3 nucleotides: TGTGCCAGCAGCTTAGGTAATACGCAGTATTTT.

The sample holds many counts of this clonotype. The rearrangement links TRBV6-5 to TRBJ2-3, with TRBD2 identical over 9 bases. V shed 8 bases, J shed 8 bases, and the junction held 11 bases outside the gene matches. This CDR3 is built from 14 residues. Germline values: CDR1 MNHEY, CDR2 SVGAGI. This chain's CDR3 is CASSWREGLPTQYF. The CDR3 DNA reads TGTGCCAGCTCCTGGCGGGAGGGCCTCCCTACGCAGTATTTT.

This clonotype was counted many times. The chain employs TRBV5-6 and TRBJ2-7; D might be TRBD1 (5 bases). Trimming removed 7 bases from V and 3 bases from J, with 14 bases in between. This CDR3 comprises 13 residues. CDR1 is SGHDT and CDR2 is YYEEEE in the germline V gene. Here the CDR3 DNA reads TGTGCCAGCGCCCTGACAGTAGACTACGAGCAGTACTTC. It specifies CASALTVDYEQYF.

Regarding this clonotype: Being one base from a much bigger clone, this may be a read error. The final CDR3 position lacks the conserved phenylalanine or tryptophan, pointing to a likely read error. The genes are TRBV10-3 and TRBJ2-5; unclear D gene. Germline lookup yields CDR1 ENHRY and CDR2 SYGVKD. The V and J ends lost 3 bases and 5 bases respectively, with 4 bases between them. CDR3 size: 11 residues. Written as DNA, the CDR3 is TGTGCCATCAGTGAAGGGGAGACCCAGTACCTC. Its translation: CAISEGETQYL.

In its sample, this clonotype was seen many times. The V gene is TRBV19, the J gene TRBJ2-3, with D perhaps matching TRBD1 (6 bases). The V gene's germline CDR1 is LNHDA and CDR2 SQIVND (reference sequence). The CDR3 contains 14 residues. Between the trimmed V and J ends, which lost 11 bases and 0 bases, there was a span of 15 bases. CDR3 protein: CASSHGTSTDTQYF. The CDR3, as DNA: TGTGCCTCCTCCCACGGGACAAGCACAGATACGCAGTATTTT. Filled out from reference TRBV19 and TRBJ2-3, the complete variable domain reads DGGITQSPKYLFRKEGQNVTLSCEQNLNHDAMYWYRQDPGQGLRLIYYSQIVNDFQKGDIAEGYSVSREKKESFPLTVTSAQKNPTAFYLCASSHGTSTDTQYFGPGTRLTVL.

This clonotype was counted ten times or more. This sequence joins TRBV27 and TRBJ2-1; D assignment may be TRBD1 or TRBD2 (6 bases each). Germline lookup yields CDR1 MNHEY and CDR2 SMNVEV (reference sequence). There are 15 residues in the CDR3. V lost 6 bases, J lost 7 bases, and 19 bases lay in between. For the CDR3, the DNA is TGTGCCAGCAGCCTCCGGGGGCCGCTTTTGAATGAGCAGTTCTTC. It encodes CASSLRGPLLNEQFF.

This clonotype occurred once. This may come from a read error, since a much larger clone is one base off. Since no conserved phenylalanine or tryptophan closes the CDR3, a read error is the likely cause. The J gene is TRBJ1-1, the V gene TRBV20-1; a possible D gene is TRBD1 (5 bases). Germline CDR1 is DFQATT and CDR2 is SNEGSKA (reference sequence). The CDR3 runs 13 residues. V dropped 5 bases and J dropped 4 bases, with 14 bases sitting between them. Written as DNA, the CDR3 is TGCAGTGCTCCAGGGCGAGCGGGCACTGAAGCTTTCTGT. Its protein product is CSAPGRAGTEAFC.

There are many counts of this clonotype. The gene calls are TRBV29-1 and TRBJ2-1; weak D call: TRBD2 (5 bases). The germline gives CDR1 SQVTM, CDR2 ANQGSEA. This CDR3 region has 15 residues. The V gene lost 7 bases and the J gene lost 6 bases, with 22 bases spanning the gap. The CDR3 loop reads CSGADFTGLTNEQFF. CDR3 coding DNA: TGCAGCGGGGCGGACTTCACGGGCTTAACCAATGAGCAGTTCTTC.

About this clonotype itself: With a much larger clone just one base away, this may be a read error. This chain joins TRBV29-1 and TRBJ1-1; D gene unclear. The germline V gene encodes CDR1 SQVTM and CDR2 ANQGSEA. The CDR3 totals 10 residues. Trimming stripped 8 bases from V and 6 bases from J, with 10 bases between. CDR3 sequence reads: CSMVNAEAFF. In nucleotides, the CDR3 is TGCAGCATGGTCAACGCTGAAGCTTTCTTT. The variable domain in full, completed from reference TRBV29-1 and TRBJ1-1, reads SAVISQKPSRDICQRGTSLTIQCQVDSQVTMMFWYRQQPGQSLTLIATANQGSEATYESGFVIDKFPISRPNLTFSTLTVSNMSPEDSSIYLCSMVNAEAFFGQGTRLTVV.

Many counts were recorded for this clonotype. The chain joins TRBV11-2 to TRBJ2-1; 8 bases agree with TRBD2. The CDR3 runs to 13 residues. J lost 7 bases, V lost 11 bases, and 10 bases had no gene match. CDR1 and CDR2 (germline): SGHAT, FQNNGV. The CDR3 nucleotides are TGTGCCGGTCAAGCGGGAGTGTGGAATGAGCAGTTCTTC. This codes for CAGQAGVWNEQFF. Filled out from reference TRBV11-2 and TRBJ2-1, the complete variable domain reads EAGVAQSPRYKIIEKRQSVAFWCNPISGHATLYWYQQILGQGPKLLIQFQNNGVVDDSQLPKDRFSAERLKGVDSTLKIQPAKLEDSAVYLCAGQAGVWNEQFFGPGTRLTVL.

This clonotype was observed at least ten times. The chain joins TRBV19 to TRBJ2-2; D might be TRBD2 (6 bases). Germline lookup yields CDR1 LNHDA and CDR2 SQIVND (reference sequence). V lost 9 bases and J lost 1, with 15 bases in between. The CDR3 spans 15 residues. CDR3 DNA sequence: TGTGCCAGCCAGATGGACGGGGGGAACACCGGGGAGCTGTTTTTT. Its protein product is CASQMDGGNTGELFF.

Remarks on this clonotype: Possible read error: a much larger clone is one base away. The chain employs TRBV7-3 and TRBJ2-1, with D possibly matching TRBD2 (6 bases). Trimming took 5 bases from V and 6 from J, leaving 29 bases between them. The CDR3 runs 19 residues. The germline gives CDR1 SGHTA, CDR2 FQGTGA. CDR3 protein: CASSRTRVSGQIGGNEQFF. The CDR3 DNA sequence: TGTGCCAGCAGCCGAACTCGGGTTAGCGGTCAAATCGGGGGCAATGAGCAGTTCTTC.

The table lists this clonotype with many counts. The chain employs TRBV10-3 and TRBJ2-3; maybe TRBD2 (6 bases). Trimming stripped 2 bases from V and 5 bases from J, with 17 bases between. CDR3 length equals 16 residues. Germline V lookup: CDR1 ENHRY, CDR2 SYGVKD. The CDR3 is CAISEVTGLTLDTQYF. As DNA, the CDR3 is TGTGCCATCAGTGAGGTAACGGGACTGACGCTAGATACGCAGTATTTT.

This clonotype was found many times. V usage is TRBV20-1 and J usage is TRBJ2-1; TRBD2 aligns across 10 bases. From germline, CDR1 is DFQATT and CDR2 SNEGSKA (reference sequence). V lost 4 bases, J lost 2 bases, and 8 bases stayed unmatched. The CDR3 totals 16 residues. The DNA of the CDR3 is TGCAGTGCTACAAGGACTAGCGGCAACACCTACAATGAGCAGTTCTTC. It specifies CSATRTSGNTYNEQFF.

As regards this clonotype: This is likely an artifact of a read error, given a far larger clone one base away. The chain links TRBV4-2 to TRBJ2-1, with 7 bases matching TRBD1. CDR3 length equals 17 residues. Germline assignment: CDR1 LGHNA and CDR2 YNFKEQ. CDR3 residues: CASSLVSRDSSYSEQFF. The DNA of the CDR3 is TGTGCCAGCAGCTTAGTTTCCCGGGACAGTTCCTACAGTGAGCAGTTCTTC.